Listed below are T cell receptor beta chains from one sample, sequenced in a study of blood T cell repertoires in COVID-19. The method was immunoSEQ multiplex PCR; TCRdb's version includes in-frame clones alone and lacks a portion of them. Of some 270,000 clones in the sample, under 95% are singletons; the top ten hold 2.5% to 3%. The sequenced sample consisted of PBMCs or T cells enriched from blood (not recorded which). The receptors were gathered from a man aged 40-50 years who had been exposed to COVID-19. The CDR3 runs from the conserved cysteine through the conserved F or W. D genes are given only for firm matches. Clone size is given for some rows only: seen once, a few or many times, or a class if the clone is expanded.

v_call: TRBV7-6
d_call: -
clone_size: -
j_call: TRBJ2-4
cdr3_aa: CASSDTDEMLLAKNIQYF
cdr3_nt: TGTGCCAGCAGCGACACGGATGAGATGCTTCTAGCCAAAAACATTCAGTACTTC

v_call: TRBV3-1/TRBV3-2
d_call: -
clone_size: -
j_call: TRBJ1-2
cdr3_aa: CASSQGTTGLHYGYTF
cdr3_nt: TGTGCCAGCAGCCAAGGTACGACAGGTCTTCACTATGGCTACACCTTC

v_call: TRBV29-1
d_call: -
clone_size: -
j_call: TRBJ1-3
cdr3_aa: CSYRTSGNTIYF
cdr3_nt: TGCAGCTACAGAACCTCTGGAAACACCATATATTTT

v_call: TRBV11-2
d_call: TRBD1
clone_size: -
j_call: TRBJ1-2
cdr3_aa: CASSFEPGQGRYTNYGYTF
cdr3_nt: TGTGCCAGCAGCTTTGAACCTGGACAGGGGAGATATACTAACTATGGCTACACCTTC

v_call: TRBV28
d_call: -
clone_size: once
j_call: TRBJ2-7
cdr3_aa: CASTYSAPYEQYF
cdr3_nt: TGTGCCAGCACCTACAGTGCCCCCTATGAGCAGTACTTC

v_call: TRBV27
d_call: -
clone_size: -
j_call: TRBJ1-1
cdr3_aa: CASSPGYMNTEAFF
cdr3_nt: TGTGCCAGCAGTCCCGGGTACATGAACACTGAAGCTTTCTTT

v_call: TRBV13
d_call: -
clone_size: -
j_call: TRBJ2-2
cdr3_aa: CASSLRGFPGELFF
cdr3_nt: TGTGCCAGCAGCTTACGGGGTTTCCCCGGGGAGCTGTTTTTT

v_call: TRBV27
d_call: TRBD2
clone_size: -
j_call: TRBJ2-1
cdr3_aa: CASSSRTSGTTYNEQFF
cdr3_nt: TGTGCCAGCAGTTCCCGGACTAGCGGGACCACGTACAATGAGCAGTTCTTC

v_call: TRBV28
d_call: TRBD2
clone_size: -
j_call: TRBJ2-7
cdr3_aa: CASIRTSQTYEQYF
cdr3_nt: TGTGCCAGCATTAGGACTAGCCAGACCTACGAGCAGTACTTC

v_call: TRBV29-1
d_call: TRBD2
clone_size: once
j_call: TRBJ2-7
cdr3_aa: CSGRGPSGRRKYEQYF
cdr3_nt: TGCAGCGGCCGTGGGCCTAGCGGGAGGAGAAAGTACGAGCAGTACTTC

v_call: TRBV28
d_call: -
clone_size: -
j_call: TRBJ1-2
cdr3_aa: CASSFSGVFNYGYTF
cdr3_nt: TGTGCCAGCAGTTTTTCGGGGGTTTTTAACTATGGCTACACCTTC

v_call: TRBV5-5
d_call: TRBD2
clone_size: -
j_call: TRBJ2-2
cdr3_aa: CASRLAGADGELFF
cdr3_nt: TGTGCCAGCAGACTAGCGGGAGCGGACGGGGAGCTGTTTTTT

v_call: TRBV4-2
d_call: -
clone_size: once
j_call: TRBJ2-6
cdr3_aa: CASSQLRGGGANVLTF
cdr3_nt: TGTGCCAGCAGCCAACTCCGAGGGGGTGGGGCCAACGTCCTGACTTTC

v_call: TRBV5-4
d_call: TRBD2
clone_size: -
j_call: TRBJ2-2
cdr3_aa: CASGAGGEAGNSGELFF
cdr3_nt: TGTGCCAGCGGTGCGGGGGGCGAGGCGGGGAACTCCGGGGAGCTGTTTTTT

v_call: TRBV7-9
d_call: -
clone_size: -
j_call: TRBJ2-7
cdr3_aa: CASGQTSYEQYF
cdr3_nt: TGTGCCAGCGGACAGACCTCCTACGAGCAGTACTTC

v_call: TRBV14
d_call: TRBD2
clone_size: -
j_call: TRBJ2-7
cdr3_aa: CASSFGLAGGLREQYF
cdr3_nt: TGTGCCAGCAGCTTCGGACTAGCGGGAGGGCTGCGAGAGCAGTACTTC

v_call: TRBV27
d_call: -
clone_size: -
j_call: TRBJ2-1
cdr3_aa: CASSFWVSEENEQFF
cdr3_nt: TGTGCCAGCAGTTTCTGGGTTAGCGAAGAGAATGAGCAGTTCTTC

v_call: TRBV13
d_call: TRBD1
clone_size: -
j_call: TRBJ2-6
cdr3_aa: CASSLLGRGRSGANVLTF
cdr3_nt: TGTGCCAGCAGCTTATTGGGCAGGGGGCGTTCTGGGGCCAACGTCCTGACTTTC

v_call: TRBV11-2
d_call: -
clone_size: -
j_call: TRBJ2-5
cdr3_aa: CASSLARGVETQYF
cdr3_nt: TGTGCCAGCAGCTTAGCCAGGGGTGTTGAGACCCAGTACTTC

v_call: TRBV28
d_call: -
clone_size: -
j_call: TRBJ2-1
cdr3_aa: CASSTLSREASYNEQFF
cdr3_nt: TGTGCCAGCAGTACCTTATCCAGGGAGGCGTCCTACAATGAGCAGTTCTTC

v_call: TRBV19
d_call: -
clone_size: -
j_call: TRBJ1-2
cdr3_aa: CASTGVAEFNYGYTF
cdr3_nt: TGTGCCAGTACGGGGGTGGCAGAATTCAACTATGGCTACACCTTC

v_call: TRBV19
d_call: TRBD2
clone_size: once
j_call: TRBJ2-7
cdr3_aa: CASSDLGGRASYEQYF
cdr3_nt: TGTGCCAGTAGTGACTTAGGAGGGAGGGCCTCCTACGAGCAGTACTTC

v_call: TRBV19
d_call: -
clone_size: -
j_call: TRBJ1-2
cdr3_aa: CASSIRTVLLSGYTF
cdr3_nt: TGTGCCAGTAGTATTCGCACAGTACTCCTATCCGGCTACACCTTC

v_call: TRBV7-2
d_call: -
clone_size: -
j_call: TRBJ2-4
cdr3_aa: CASSSGQPVGKNIQYF
cdr3_nt: TGTGCCAGCAGCTCAGGACAGCCGGTGGGCAAAAACATTCAGTACTTC

v_call: TRBV5-1
d_call: -
clone_size: once
j_call: TRBJ1-4
cdr3_aa: CASSARADSAEKLFF
cdr3_nt: TGCGCCAGCAGCGCCAGGGCGGATTCTGCTGAAAAACTGTTTTTT

v_call: TRBV6-5
d_call: -
clone_size: -
j_call: TRBJ1-1
cdr3_aa: CASTTLGGRTEAFF
cdr3_nt: TGTGCCAGCACTACCCTCGGGGGGCGGACTGAAGCTTTCTTT

v_call: TRBV11-2
d_call: TRBD1
clone_size: once
j_call: TRBJ1-2
cdr3_aa: CASSLDRGHGYTF
cdr3_nt: TGTGCCAGCAGCTTGGACAGGGGCCATGGCTACACCTTC

v_call: TRBV28
d_call: -
clone_size: once
j_call: TRBJ1-2
cdr3_aa: CASSVGTDYGYTF
cdr3_nt: TGTGCCAGCAGTGTTGGGACTGACTATGGCTACACCTTC

v_call: TRBV21-1
d_call: -
clone_size: -
j_call: TRBJ2-7
cdr3_aa: CASSRGDGGAEQYF
cdr3_nt: TGTGCCAGCAGCCGAGGGGATGGGGGGGCCGAGCAGTACTTC

v_call: TRBV5-1
d_call: TRBD1
clone_size: once
j_call: TRBJ1-6
cdr3_aa: CASSSAGTGGNSPLHF
cdr3_nt: TGCGCCAGCAGCTCAGCCGGGACAGGGGGTAATTCACCCCTCCACTTT

v_call: TRBV4-1
d_call: -
clone_size: -
j_call: TRBJ1-4
cdr3_aa: CASSQKDWGTNEKLFF
cdr3_nt: TGCGCCAGCAGCCAAAAGGACTGGGGAACTAATGAAAAACTGTTTTTT

v_call: TRBV11-2
d_call: -
clone_size: -
j_call: TRBJ1-2
cdr3_aa: CASSLEGPANYGYTF
cdr3_nt: TGTGCCAGCAGCTTAGAGGGGCCTGCTAACTATGGCTACACCTTC

v_call: TRBV6-5
d_call: TRBD2
clone_size: -
j_call: TRBJ2-2
cdr3_aa: CASSFSGSHTGELFF
cdr3_nt: TGTGCCAGCAGTTTTAGCGGGTCCCACACCGGGGAGCTGTTTTTT

v_call: TRBV4-1
d_call: TRBD1
clone_size: -
j_call: TRBJ1-1
cdr3_aa: CASSSTQGATEAFF
cdr3_nt: TGCGCCAGCAGCTCGACGCAGGGGGCCACTGAAGCTTTCTTT

v_call: TRBV7-9
d_call: -
clone_size: once
j_call: TRBJ2-3
cdr3_aa: CASSSGLTSTDTQYF
cdr3_nt: TGTGCCAGCAGCTCAGGACTGACTAGCACAGATACGCAGTATTTT

v_call: TRBV11-3
d_call: -
clone_size: -
j_call: TRBJ2-5
cdr3_aa: CASSFRHQEAGETQYF
cdr3_nt: TGTGCCAGCAGCTTCCGACATCAAGAAGCGGGCGAGACCCAGTACTTC

v_call: TRBV11-2
d_call: -
clone_size: -
j_call: TRBJ1-2
cdr3_aa: CASSLDPTGFGGYTF
cdr3_nt: TGTGCCAGCAGCTTAGACCCTACAGGGTTTGGTGGCTACACCTTC

v_call: TRBV12-3/TRBV12-4
d_call: -
clone_size: -
j_call: TRBJ1-1
cdr3_aa: CASIKEDTEAFF
cdr3_nt: TGTGCCAGCATAAAGGAGGACACTGAAGCTTTCTTT

v_call: TRBV11-2
d_call: TRBD1
clone_size: -
j_call: TRBJ1-1
cdr3_aa: CASSTGQGAENTEAFF
cdr3_nt: TGTGCCAGCAGCACGGGACAGGGGGCGGAGAACACTGAAGCTTTCTTT

v_call: TRBV5-1
d_call: -
clone_size: -
j_call: TRBJ1-2
cdr3_aa: CASTPGVPNYGYTF
cdr3_nt: TGCGCCAGCACACCAGGGGTCCCTAACTATGGCTACACCTTC

v_call: TRBV27
d_call: -
clone_size: -
j_call: TRBJ1-5
cdr3_aa: CASSPQQSNQPQHF
cdr3_nt: TGTGCCAGCAGTCCACAACAGTCTAATCAGCCCCAGCATTTT

v_call: TRBV7-9
d_call: TRBD1
clone_size: -
j_call: TRBJ1-1
cdr3_aa: CASSLGTGPMIEAFF
cdr3_nt: TGTGCCAGCAGCCTTGGGACAGGGCCGATGATCGAAGCTTTCTTT

v_call: TRBV5-1
d_call: TRBD1
clone_size: -
j_call: TRBJ1-1
cdr3_aa: CASKIGGENTEAFF
cdr3_nt: TGCGCCAGCAAAATAGGGGGCGAGAACACTGAAGCTTTCTTT

v_call: TRBV28
d_call: TRBD1
clone_size: -
j_call: TRBJ2-1
cdr3_aa: CASRSTGESDEQFF
cdr3_nt: TGTGCCAGCAGGTCCACAGGGGAAAGCGATGAGCAGTTCTTC

v_call: TRBV10-3
d_call: TRBD2
clone_size: -
j_call: TRBJ2-1
cdr3_aa: CAISVFGTSGSYEQFF
cdr3_nt: TGTGCCATCAGTGTATTTGGGACTAGCGGGAGCTATGAGCAGTTCTTC

v_call: TRBV18
d_call: TRBD1
clone_size: -
j_call: TRBJ1-1
cdr3_aa: CASSPMDRGGTEAFF
cdr3_nt: TGTGCCAGCTCACCGATGGACAGGGGAGGCACTGAAGCTTTCTTT